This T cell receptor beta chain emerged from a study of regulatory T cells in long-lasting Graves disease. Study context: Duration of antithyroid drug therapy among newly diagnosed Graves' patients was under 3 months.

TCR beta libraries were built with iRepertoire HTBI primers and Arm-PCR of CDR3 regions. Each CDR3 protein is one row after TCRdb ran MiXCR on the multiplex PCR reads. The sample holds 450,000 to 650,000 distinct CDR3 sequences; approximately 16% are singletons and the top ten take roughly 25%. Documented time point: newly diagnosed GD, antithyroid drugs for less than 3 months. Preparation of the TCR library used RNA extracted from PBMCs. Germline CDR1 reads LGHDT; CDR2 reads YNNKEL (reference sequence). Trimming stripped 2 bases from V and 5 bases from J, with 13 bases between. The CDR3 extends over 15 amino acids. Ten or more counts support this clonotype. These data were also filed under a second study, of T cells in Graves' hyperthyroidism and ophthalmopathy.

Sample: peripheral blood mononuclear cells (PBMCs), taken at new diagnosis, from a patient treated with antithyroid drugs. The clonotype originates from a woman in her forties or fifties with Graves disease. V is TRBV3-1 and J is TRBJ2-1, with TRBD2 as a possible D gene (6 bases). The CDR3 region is CASSQQEGRNNEQFF. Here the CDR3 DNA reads TGTGCCAGCAGCCAACAGGAGGGGAGAAACAATGAGCAGTTCTTC.